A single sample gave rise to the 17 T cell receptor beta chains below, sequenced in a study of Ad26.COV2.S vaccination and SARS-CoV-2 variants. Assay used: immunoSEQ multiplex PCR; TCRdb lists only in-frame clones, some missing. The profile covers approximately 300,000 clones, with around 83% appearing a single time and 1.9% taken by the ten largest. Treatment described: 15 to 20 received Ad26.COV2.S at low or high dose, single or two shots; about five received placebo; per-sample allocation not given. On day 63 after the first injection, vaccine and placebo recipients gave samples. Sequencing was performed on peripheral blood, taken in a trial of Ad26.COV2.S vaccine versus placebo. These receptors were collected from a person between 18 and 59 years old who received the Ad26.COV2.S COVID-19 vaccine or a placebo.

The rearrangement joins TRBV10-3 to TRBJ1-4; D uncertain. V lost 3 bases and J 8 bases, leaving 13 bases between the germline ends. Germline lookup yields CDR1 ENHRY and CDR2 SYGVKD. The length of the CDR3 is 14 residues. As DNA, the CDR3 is TGTGCCATCAGTGAAGTTATAACAGAGGAAAAACTGTTTTTT. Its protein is CAISEVITEEKLFF.

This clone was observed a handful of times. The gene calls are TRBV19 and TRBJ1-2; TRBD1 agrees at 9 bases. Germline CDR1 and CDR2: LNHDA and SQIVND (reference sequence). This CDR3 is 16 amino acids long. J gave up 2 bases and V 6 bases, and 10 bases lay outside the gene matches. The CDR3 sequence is CASRRTGGDSNYGYTF. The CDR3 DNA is TGTGCCAGTAGAAGAACAGGGGGCGATTCAAACTATGGCTACACCTTC.

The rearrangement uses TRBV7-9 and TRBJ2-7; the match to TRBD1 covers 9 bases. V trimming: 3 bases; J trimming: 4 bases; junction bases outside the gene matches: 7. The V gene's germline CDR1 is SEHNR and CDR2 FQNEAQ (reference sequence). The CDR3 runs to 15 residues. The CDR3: CASSLGDREKYEQYF. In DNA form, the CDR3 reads TGTGCCAGCAGCTTGGGGGACAGGGAAAAATACGAGCAGTACTTC.

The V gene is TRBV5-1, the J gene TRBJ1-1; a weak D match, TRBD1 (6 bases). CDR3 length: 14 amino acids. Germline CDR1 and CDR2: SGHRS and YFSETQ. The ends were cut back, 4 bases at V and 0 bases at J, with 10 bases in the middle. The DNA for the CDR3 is TGCGCCAGCAGCACGGGACACCTGAACACTGAAGCTTTCTTT. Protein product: CASSTGHLNTEAFF.

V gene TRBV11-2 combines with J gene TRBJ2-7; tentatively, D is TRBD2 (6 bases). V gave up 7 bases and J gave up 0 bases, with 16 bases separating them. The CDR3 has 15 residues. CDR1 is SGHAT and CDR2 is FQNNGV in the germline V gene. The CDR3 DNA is TGTGCCAGCACCTCCGGCGGGGCCCCCTCCTACGAGCAGTACTTC. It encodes CASTSGGAPSYEQYF.

CDR3 residues: CASSLGDPTDTQYF. The CDR3 coding sequence is TGTGCCAGCAGCTTAGGGGATCCGACAGATACGCAGTATTTT. The chain uses TRBV11-3 and TRBJ2-3, with no clear D. V lost 1 base to trimming and J lost 3 bases, with 8 bases between them. Germline CDR1 is SGHNT and CDR2 is YENEEA. CDR3 length equals 14 residues.

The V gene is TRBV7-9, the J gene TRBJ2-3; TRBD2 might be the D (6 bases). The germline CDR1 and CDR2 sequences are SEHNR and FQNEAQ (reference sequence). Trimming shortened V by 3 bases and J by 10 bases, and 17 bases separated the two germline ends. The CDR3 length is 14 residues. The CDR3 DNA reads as TGTGCCAGCAGCTTGGGCGGGGATCGGCTGCCGCAGTATTTT. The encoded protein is CASSLGGDRLPQYF.

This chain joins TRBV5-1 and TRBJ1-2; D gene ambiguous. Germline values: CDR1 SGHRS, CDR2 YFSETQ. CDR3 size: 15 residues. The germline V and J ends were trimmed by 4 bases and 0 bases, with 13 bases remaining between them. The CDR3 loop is CASSRDGDSNYGYTF. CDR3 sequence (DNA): TGCGCCAGCAGCCGAGACGGCGATTCTAACTATGGCTACACCTTC. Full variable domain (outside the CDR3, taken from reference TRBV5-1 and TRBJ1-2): KAGVTQTPRYLIKTRGQQVTLSCSPISGHRSVSWYQQTPGQGLQFLFEYFSETQRNKGNFPGRFSGRQFSNSRSEMNVSTLELGDSALYLCASSRDGDSNYGYTFGSGTRLTVV.

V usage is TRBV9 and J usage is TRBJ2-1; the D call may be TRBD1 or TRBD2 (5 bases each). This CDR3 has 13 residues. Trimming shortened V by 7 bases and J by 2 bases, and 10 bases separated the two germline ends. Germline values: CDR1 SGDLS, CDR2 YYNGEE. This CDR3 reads CASEGPAYNEQFF. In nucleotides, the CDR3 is TGTGCCAGCGAGGGACCCGCCTACAATGAGCAGTTCTTC.

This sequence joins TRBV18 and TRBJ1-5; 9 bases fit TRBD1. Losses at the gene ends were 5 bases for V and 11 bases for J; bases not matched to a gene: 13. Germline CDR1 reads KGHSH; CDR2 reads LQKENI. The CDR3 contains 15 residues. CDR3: CASSSGTGSLSAQHF. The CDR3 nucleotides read TGTGCCAGCTCATCCGGGACAGGGTCCCTTTCGGCCCAGCATTTT.

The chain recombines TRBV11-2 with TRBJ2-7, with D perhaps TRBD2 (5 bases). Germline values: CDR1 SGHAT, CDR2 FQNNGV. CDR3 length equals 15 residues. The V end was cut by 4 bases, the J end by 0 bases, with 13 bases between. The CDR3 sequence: CASSYSFGVSYEQYF. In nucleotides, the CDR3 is TGTGCCAGCAGCTACTCTTTCGGGGTCTCCTACGAGCAGTACTTC.

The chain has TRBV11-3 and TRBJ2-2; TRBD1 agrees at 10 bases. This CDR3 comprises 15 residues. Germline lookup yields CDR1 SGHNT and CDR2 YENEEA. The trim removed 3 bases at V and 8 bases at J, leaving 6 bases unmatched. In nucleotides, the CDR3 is TGTGCCAGCAGCTTGGCGACAGGGGGCATAGGGGAGCTGTTTTTT. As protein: CASSLATGGIGELFF.

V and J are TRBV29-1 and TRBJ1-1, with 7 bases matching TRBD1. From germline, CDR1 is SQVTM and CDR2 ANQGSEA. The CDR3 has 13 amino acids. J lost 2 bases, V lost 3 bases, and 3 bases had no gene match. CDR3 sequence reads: CSVDDRVNTEAFF. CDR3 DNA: TGCAGCGTTGATGACAGGGTCAACACTGAAGCTTTCTTT.

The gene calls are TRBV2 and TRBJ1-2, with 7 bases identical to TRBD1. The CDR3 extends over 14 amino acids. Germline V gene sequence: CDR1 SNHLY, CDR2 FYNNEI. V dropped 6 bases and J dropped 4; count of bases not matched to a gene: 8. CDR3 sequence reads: CASSAGTALYGYTF. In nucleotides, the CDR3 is TGTGCCAGCAGCGCCGGGACAGCTCTCTATGGCTACACCTTC.

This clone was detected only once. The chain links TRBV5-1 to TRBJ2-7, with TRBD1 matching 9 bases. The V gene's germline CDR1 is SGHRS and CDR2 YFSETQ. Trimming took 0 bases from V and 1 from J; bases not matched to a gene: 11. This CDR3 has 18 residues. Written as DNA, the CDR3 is TGCGCCAGCAGCTTGGCCACGGGACAGGGAATGATATCCTACGAGCAGTACTTC. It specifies CASSLATGQGMISYEQYF.

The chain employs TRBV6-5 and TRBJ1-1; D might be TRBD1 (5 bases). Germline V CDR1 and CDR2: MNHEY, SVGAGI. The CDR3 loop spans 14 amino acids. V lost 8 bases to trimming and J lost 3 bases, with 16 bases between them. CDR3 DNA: TGTGCCAGCTCCGGGACCCTACCCCACACTGAAGCTTTCTTT. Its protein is CASSGTLPHTEAFF.

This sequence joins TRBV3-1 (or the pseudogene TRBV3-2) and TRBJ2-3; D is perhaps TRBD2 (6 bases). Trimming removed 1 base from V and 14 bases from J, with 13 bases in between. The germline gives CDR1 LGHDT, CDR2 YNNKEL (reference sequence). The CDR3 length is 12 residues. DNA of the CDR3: TGTGCCAGCAGCCAAGGGAGGGTCACACTGTATTTT. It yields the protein CASSQGRVTLYF.